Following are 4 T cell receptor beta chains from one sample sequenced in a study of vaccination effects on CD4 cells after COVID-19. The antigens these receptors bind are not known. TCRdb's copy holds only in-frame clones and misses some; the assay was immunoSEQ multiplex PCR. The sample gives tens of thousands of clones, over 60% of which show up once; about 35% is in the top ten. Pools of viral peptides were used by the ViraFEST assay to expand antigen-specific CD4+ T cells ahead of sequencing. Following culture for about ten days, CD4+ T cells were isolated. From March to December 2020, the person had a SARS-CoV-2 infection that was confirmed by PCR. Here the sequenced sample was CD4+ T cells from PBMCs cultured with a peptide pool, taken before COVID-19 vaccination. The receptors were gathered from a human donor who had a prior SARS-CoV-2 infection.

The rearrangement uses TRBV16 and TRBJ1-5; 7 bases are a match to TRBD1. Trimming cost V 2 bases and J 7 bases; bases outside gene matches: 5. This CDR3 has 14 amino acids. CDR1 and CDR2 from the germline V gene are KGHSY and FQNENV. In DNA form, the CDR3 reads TGTGCCAGCAGCCAAAACAGGGGCGGGCAGCCCCAGCATTTT. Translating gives CASSQNRGGQPQHF.

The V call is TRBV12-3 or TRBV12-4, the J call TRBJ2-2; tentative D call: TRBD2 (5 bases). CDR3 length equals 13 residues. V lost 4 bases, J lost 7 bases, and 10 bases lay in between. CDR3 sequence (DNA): TGTGCCAGCAGTTCCGACTATCTCGGGGAGCTGTTTTTT. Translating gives CASSSDYLGELFF.

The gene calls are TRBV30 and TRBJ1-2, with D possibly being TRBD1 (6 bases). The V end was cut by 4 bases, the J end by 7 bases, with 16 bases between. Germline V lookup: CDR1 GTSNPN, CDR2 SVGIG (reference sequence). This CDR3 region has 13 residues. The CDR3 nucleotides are TGTGCCTGGATGCCCTTCCCGGGGGCTGGCTACACCTTC. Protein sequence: CAWMPFPGAGYTF.

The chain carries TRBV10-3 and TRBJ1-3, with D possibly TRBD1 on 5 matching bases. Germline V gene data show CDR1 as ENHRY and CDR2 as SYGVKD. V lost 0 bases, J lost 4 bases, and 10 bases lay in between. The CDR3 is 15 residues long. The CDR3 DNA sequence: TGTGCCATCAGTGAGTCATGGGGGTCCGGAAACACCATATATTTT. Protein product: CAISESWGSGNTIYF.